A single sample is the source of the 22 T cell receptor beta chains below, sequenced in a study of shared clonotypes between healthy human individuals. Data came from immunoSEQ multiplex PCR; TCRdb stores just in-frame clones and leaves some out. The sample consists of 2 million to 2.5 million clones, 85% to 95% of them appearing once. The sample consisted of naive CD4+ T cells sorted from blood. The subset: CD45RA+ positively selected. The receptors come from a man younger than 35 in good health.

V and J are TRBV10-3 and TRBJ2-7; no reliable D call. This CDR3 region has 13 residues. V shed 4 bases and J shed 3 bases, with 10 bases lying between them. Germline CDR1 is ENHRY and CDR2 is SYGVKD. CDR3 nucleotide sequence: TGTGCCATCAGTGCTGACAAGCGCTACGAGCAGTACTTC. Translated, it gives CAISADKRYEQYF.

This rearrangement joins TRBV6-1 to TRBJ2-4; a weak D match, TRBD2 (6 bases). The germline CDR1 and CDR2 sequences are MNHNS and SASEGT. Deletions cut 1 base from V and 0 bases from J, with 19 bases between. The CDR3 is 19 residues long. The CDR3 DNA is TGTGCCAGCAGTGAAGTTCGGATGGGGGGTTTCATAGCCAAAAACATTCAGTACTTC. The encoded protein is CASSEVRMGGFIAKNIQYF.

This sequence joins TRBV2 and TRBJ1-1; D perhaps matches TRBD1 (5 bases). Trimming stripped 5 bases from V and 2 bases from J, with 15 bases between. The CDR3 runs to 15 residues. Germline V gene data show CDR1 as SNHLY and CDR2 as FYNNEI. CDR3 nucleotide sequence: TGTGCCAGCAGTTCGAGACAGCCAAAAAACACTGAAGCTTTCTTT. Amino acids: CASSSRQPKNTEAFF. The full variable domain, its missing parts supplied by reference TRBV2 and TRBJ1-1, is EPEVTQTPSHQVTQMGQEVILRCVPISNHLYFYWYRQILGQKVEFLVSFYNNEISEKSEIFDDQFSVERPDGSNFTLKIRSTKLEDSAMYFCASSSRQPKNTEAFFGQGTRLTVV.

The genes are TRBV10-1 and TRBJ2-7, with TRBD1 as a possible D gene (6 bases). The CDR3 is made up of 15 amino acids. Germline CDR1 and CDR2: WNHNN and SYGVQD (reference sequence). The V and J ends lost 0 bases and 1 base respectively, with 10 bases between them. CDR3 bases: TGCGCCAGCAGTGAGTCCGGGACATTGTCCTACGAGCAGTACTTC. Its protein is CASSESGTLSYEQYF.

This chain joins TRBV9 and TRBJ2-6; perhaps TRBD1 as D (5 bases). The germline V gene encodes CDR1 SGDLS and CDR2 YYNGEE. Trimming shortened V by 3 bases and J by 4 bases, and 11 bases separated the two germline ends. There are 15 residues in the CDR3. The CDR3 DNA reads TGTGCCAGCAGCGACGACAGTCTGGGGGCCAACGTCCTGACTTTC. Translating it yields CASSDDSLGANVLTF.

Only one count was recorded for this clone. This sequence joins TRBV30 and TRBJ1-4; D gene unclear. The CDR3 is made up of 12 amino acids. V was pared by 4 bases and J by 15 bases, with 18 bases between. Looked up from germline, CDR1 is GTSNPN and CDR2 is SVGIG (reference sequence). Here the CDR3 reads CAWIGSKGRVFF. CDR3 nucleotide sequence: TGTGCCTGGATTGGCAGCAAAGGACGGGTGTTTTTT.

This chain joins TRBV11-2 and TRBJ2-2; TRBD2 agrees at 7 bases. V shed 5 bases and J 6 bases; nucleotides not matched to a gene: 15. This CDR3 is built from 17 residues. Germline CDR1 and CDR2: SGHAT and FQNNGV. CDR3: CASSARPGLRFSGELFF. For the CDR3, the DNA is TGTGCCAGCAGCGCAAGACCGGGACTAAGATTTTCCGGGGAGCTGTTTTTT.

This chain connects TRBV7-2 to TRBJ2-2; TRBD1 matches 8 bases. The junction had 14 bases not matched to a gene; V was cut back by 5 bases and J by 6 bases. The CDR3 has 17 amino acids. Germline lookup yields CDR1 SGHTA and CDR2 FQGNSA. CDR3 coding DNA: TGTGCCAGCAGCCCCCAGGGTCCAGGGGGCGCTTCCGGGGAGCTGTTTTTT. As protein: CASSPQGPGGASGELFF.

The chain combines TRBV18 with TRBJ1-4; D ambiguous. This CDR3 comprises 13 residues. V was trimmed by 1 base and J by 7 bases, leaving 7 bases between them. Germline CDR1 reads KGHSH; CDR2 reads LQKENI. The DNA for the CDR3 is TGTGCCAGCTCACCACGGGGTGGTGAAAAACTGTTTTTT. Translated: CASSPRGGEKLFF.

The DNA of the CDR3 is TGTGCCAGCAGTTACCTGGGGAGTCGGATGGACACCATATATTTT. Protein product: CASSYLGSRMDTIYF. V gene TRBV6-5 combines with J gene TRBJ1-3; unclear D gene. V was clipped by 2 bases and J by 8 bases, with 16 bases between them. CDR1 is MNHEY, CDR2 SVGAGI, per germline. This CDR3 region has 15 residues.

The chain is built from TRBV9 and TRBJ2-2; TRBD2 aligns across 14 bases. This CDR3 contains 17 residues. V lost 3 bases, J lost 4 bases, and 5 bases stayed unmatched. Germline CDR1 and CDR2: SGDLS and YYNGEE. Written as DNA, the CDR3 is TGTGCCAGCAGCGCGGGACTAGCGGGGGTCCGCACCGGGGAGCTGTTTTTT. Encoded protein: CASSAGLAGVRTGELFF.

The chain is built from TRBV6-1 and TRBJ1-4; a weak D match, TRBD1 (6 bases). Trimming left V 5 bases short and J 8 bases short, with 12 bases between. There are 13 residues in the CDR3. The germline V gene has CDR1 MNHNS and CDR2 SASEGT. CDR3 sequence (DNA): TGTGCCAGCAGTCCCACAGGGAAGGAAAAACTGTTTTTT. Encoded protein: CASSPTGKEKLFF.

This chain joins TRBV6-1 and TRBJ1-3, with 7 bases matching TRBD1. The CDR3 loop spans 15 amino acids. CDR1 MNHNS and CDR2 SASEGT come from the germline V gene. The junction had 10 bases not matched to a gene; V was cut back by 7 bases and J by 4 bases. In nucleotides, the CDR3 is TGTGCCAGCACCGAAGGACAGGCCTCAGGAAACACCATATATTTT. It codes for CASTEGQASGNTIYF.

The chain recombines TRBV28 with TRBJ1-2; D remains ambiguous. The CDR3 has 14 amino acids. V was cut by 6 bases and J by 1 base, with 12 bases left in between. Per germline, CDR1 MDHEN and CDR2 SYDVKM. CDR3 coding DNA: TGTGCCAGCAGCACCCCTGACGGTAACTATGGCTACACCTTC. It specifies CASSTPDGNYGYTF.

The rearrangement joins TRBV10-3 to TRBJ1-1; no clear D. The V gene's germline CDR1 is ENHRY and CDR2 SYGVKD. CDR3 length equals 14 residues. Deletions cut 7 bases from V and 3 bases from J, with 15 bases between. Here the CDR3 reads CAINSGREDTEAFF. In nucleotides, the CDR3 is TGTGCCATCAATTCGGGAAGGGAGGACACTGAAGCTTTCTTT.

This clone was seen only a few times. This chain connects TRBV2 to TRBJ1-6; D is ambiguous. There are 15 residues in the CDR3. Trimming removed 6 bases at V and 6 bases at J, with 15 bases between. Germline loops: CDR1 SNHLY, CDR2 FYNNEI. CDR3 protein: CASRKVEGSNSPLHF. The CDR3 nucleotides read TGTGCCAGCAGGAAAGTGGAGGGATCTAATTCACCCCTCCACTTT.

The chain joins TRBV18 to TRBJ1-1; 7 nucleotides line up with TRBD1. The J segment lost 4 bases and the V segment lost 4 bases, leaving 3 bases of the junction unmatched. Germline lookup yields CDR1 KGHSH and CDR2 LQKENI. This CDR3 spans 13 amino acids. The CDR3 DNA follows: TGTGCCAGCTCACGACAGGGCTTCACTGAAGCTTTCTTT. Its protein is CASSRQGFTEAFF.

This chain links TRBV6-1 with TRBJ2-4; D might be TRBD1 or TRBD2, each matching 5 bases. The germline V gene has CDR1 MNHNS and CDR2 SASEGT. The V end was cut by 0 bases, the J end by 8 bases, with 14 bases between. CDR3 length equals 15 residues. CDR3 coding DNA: TGTGCCAGCAGTGAAGCAGGGACCGGGAAGTACATTCAGTACTTC. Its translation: CASSEAGTGKYIQYF.

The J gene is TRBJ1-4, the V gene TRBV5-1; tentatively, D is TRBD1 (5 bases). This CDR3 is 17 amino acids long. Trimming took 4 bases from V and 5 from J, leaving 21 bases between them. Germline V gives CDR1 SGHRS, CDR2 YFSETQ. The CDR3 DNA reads TGCGCCAGCAGCATTGGGGTCCTCCAGGGCGCGAATGAAAAACTGTTTTTT. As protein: CASSIGVLQGANEKLFF. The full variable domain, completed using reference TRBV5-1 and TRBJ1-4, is KAGVTQTPRYLIKTRGQQVTLSCSPISGHRSVSWYQQTPGQGLQFLFEYFSETQRNKGNFPGRFSGRQFSNSRSEMNVSTLELGDSALYLCASSIGVLQGANEKLFFGSGTQLSVL.

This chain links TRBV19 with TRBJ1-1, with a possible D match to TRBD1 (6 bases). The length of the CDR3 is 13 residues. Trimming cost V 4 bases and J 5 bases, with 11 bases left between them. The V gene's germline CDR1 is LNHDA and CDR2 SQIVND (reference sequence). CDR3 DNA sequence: TGTGCCAGTAGTACCCTACAGGGTACTGAAGCTTTCTTT. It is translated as CASSTLQGTEAFF.

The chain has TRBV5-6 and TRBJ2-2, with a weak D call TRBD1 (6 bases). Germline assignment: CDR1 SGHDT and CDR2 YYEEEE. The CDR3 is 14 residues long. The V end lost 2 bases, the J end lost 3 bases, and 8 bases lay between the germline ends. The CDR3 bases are TGTGCCAGCAGCTTTACAGGGTACACCGGGGAGCTGTTTTTT. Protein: CASSFTGYTGELFF. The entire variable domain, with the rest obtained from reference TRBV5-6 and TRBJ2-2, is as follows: DAGVTQSPTHLIKTRGQQVTLRCSPKSGHDTVSWYQQALGQGPQFIFQYYEEEERQRGNFPDRFSGHQFPNYSSELNVNALLLGDSALYLCASSFTGYTGELFFGEGSRLTVL.

CDR3 amino acids: CASGGVIQPQHF. In DNA, the CDR3 is TGTGCCAGCGGGGGGGTTATCCAGCCCCAGCATTTT. V gene TRBV28 combines with J gene TRBJ1-5; possible D gene TRBD1, 5 bases. Trimming cost V 8 bases and J 7 bases, with 12 bases left between them. From germline, CDR1 is MDHEN and CDR2 SYDVKM. The CDR3 is 12 amino acids.